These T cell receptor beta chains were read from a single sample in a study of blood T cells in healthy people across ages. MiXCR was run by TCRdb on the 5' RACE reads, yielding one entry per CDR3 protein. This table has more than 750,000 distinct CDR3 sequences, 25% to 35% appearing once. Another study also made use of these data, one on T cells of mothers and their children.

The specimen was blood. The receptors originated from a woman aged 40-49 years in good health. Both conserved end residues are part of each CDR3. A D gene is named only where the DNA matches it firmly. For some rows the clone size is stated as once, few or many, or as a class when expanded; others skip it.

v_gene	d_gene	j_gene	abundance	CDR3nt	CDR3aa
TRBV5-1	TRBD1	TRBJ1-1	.	TGCGCCAGCGGGTTAACAGGGGGCGCGGGCACTGAAGCTTTCTTT	CASGLTGGAGTEAFF
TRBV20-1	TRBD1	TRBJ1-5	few	TGCAGTGCTGAAAAAGGGACAGGTCTCAATCAGCCCCAGCATTTT	CSAEKGTGLNQPQHF
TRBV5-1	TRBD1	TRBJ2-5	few	TGCGCCAGCAGCTTGGGGGACAGCTTGTACCAAGAGACCCAGTACTTC	CASSLGDSLYQETQYF
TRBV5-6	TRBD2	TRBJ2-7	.	TGTGCCAGCGGAAAGCGGGGACTCCTTTACGAGCAGTACTTC	CASGKRGLLYEQYF
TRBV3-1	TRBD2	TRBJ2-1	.	TGTGCCAGCAGCCGATCGGGAGGGATGGGCAATGAGCAGTTCTTC	CASSRSGGMGNEQFF
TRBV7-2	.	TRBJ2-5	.	TGTGCCAGCAGCCCAAGCGCCCCGCGGGAGACCCAGTACTTC	CASSPSAPRETQYF
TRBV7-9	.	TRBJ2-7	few	TGTGCCGGCAGCTTCCAGGACATCTACGAGCAGTACTTC	CAGSFQDIYEQYF
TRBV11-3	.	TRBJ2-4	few	TGTACCAGCGGCCCCGGGACTTACCTAGCCAAAAACATTCAGTACTTC	CTSGPGTYLAKNIQYF
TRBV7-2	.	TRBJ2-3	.	TGTGCCAGCAGCTTAGGTTGGGCTGCGGGCACAGATACGCAGTATTTT	CASSLGWAAGTDTQYF
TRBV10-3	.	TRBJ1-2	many	TGTGCCATCACCGGGGGAGGGGAAGCTAACTATGGCTACACCTTC	CAITGGGEANYGYTF
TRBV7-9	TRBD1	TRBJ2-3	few	TGTGCCAGCAGCTTGTGGGACAGACCCACAGATACGCAGTATTTT	CASSLWDRPTDTQYF
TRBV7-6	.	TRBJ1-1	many	TGTGCCAGCAGCGTTAACCGGGACACTGAAGCTTTCTTT	CASSVNRDTEAFF
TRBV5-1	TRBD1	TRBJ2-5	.	TGCGCCAGCAGCAAGGACAGGGCGACGAAGGAGACCCAGTACTTC	CASSKDRATKETQYF
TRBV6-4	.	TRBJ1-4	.	TGTGCCAGCAGTGACACCCGGACAACCGGAAAACTGTTTTTT	CASSDTRTTGKLFF
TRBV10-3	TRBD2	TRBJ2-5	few	TGTGCCAGTAGCGGGGATTTGTACCAAGAGACCCAGTACTTC	CASSGDLYQETQYF
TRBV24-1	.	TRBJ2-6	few	TGTGCCACCGGACAATACAGATCTGGGGCCAACGTCCTGACTTTC	CATGQYRSGANVLTF
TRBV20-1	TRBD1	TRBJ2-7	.	TGCGGTGCTAGCCTTACCCTGCGGACAGGCCGGGAGCAGTACTTC	CGASLTLRTGREQYF
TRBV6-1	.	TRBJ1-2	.	TGTGCCAGCAGTGAAGTTGCAGGGAGTATGTATGGCTACACCTTC	CASSEVAGSMYGYTF
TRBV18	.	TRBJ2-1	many	TGTGCCAGCTCACCGGGCACGGGTAATGAGCAGTTCTTC	CASSPGTGNEQFF
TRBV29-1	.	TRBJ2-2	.	TGCAGCGTTTACCGGGAGACCGGGGAGCTGTTTTTT	CSVYRETGELFF
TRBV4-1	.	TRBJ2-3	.	TGCGCCAGCAGCAAAAACACAGGCACAGATACGCAGTATTTT	CASSKNTGTDTQYF
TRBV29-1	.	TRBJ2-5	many	TGCAGCGTTGAATCGGGGTCCCTCCTCGGGGAGACCCAGTACTTC	CSVESGSLLGETQYF
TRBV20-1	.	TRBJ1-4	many	TGCAGTGCTAGAGAAACAGGGCGCTTCTCTTGGGAAAAACTGTTTTTT	CSARETGRFSWEKLFF
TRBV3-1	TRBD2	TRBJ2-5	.	TGTGCCAGCACCGACGGGGGGGGTTGGGAGACCCAGTACTTC	CASTDGGGWETQYF
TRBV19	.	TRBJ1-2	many	TGTGCCAGTAGTATAGGAGGACCTAACTATGGCTACACCTTC	CASSIGGPNYGYTF
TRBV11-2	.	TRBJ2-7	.	TGTGCCAGCAGCTTAGAGACGGCCCTCTCTTACGAGCAGTACTTC	CASSLETALSYEQYF
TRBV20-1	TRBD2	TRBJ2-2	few	TGCAGTGCTAGCGGGGGGGCGAACACCGGGGAGCTGTTTTTT	CSASGGANTGELFF
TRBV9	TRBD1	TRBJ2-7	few	TGTGCCAGCAGCGCCCGGGACAGGGGGAGTAACGAGCAGTACTTC	CASSARDRGSNEQYF
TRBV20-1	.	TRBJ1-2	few	TGCAGTGCTAGAGAAGGGATCTATGGCTACACCTTC	CSAREGIYGYTF
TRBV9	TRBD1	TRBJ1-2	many	TGTGCCAGCAGCACCGGACAGGACCCTAACTATGGCTACACCTTC	CASSTGQDPNYGYTF
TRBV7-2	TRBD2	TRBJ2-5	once	TGTGCCAGCACCATAGCGGGGCCCCAAGAGACCCAGTACTTC	CASTIAGPQETQYF
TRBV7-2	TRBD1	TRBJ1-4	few	TGTGCCAGCAGCTTTGGGACAGGGGGCGTACAACTGTTTTTT	CASSFGTGGVQLFF
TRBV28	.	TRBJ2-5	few	TGTGCCAGCAGCCAGCTTGACAGGAGCCAAGAGACCCAGTACTTC	CASSQLDRSQETQYF
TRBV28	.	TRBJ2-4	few	TGTGCCAGCAGTTTTGCTCATTTGTCCGATCAGTACTTC	CASSFAHLSDQYF
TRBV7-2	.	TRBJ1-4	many	TGTGCCAGCAGCTTAGAAGGCAGGGGTAATGAAAAACTGTTTTTT	CASSLEGRGNEKLFF
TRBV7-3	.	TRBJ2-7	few	TGTGCCAGCAGCTTAAGTGGGGGCACTCAATACGAGCAGTACTTC	CASSLSGGTQYEQYF
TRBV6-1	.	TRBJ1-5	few	TGTGCCAGCAGTGACGGTTATAGCAATCAGCCCCAGCATTTT	CASSDGYSNQPQHF